These 14 T cell receptor beta chains came from one sample sequenced in a study of T cell clonotyping in hematopoietic cell transplantation. The method was immunoSEQ multiplex PCR; TCRdb's version includes in-frame clones alone and lacks a portion of them. The sample has fewer than 80,000 clones, around 94% seen once. The source material was peripheral blood mononuclear cells. These receptors were taken from a man aged 45-65 years in good health. Some clones in this sample may be carry-over from other donors' samples.

V gene TRBV18 combines with J gene TRBJ2-3; D not certain. Germline CDR1 KGHSH, CDR2 LQKENI. The CDR3 consists of 14 residues. V was pared by 3 bases and J by 1 base, with 8 bases between. The CDR3 protein is CASSPRGGTDTQYF. CDR3 nucleotide sequence: TGTGCCAGCTCACCCCGTGGAGGCACAGATACGCAGTATTTT.

This chain joins TRBV9 and TRBJ1-4, with 7 bases that match TRBD1. V trimming: 5 bases; J trimming: 4 bases; junction bases outside the gene matches: 5. Looked up from germline, CDR1 is SGDLS and CDR2 is YYNGEE. CDR3 size: 14 residues. The DNA for the CDR3 is TGTGCCAGCAGTCTGGGACAGATTAATGAAAAACTGTTTTTT. Translation: CASSLGQINEKLFF.

The rearrangement links TRBV7-2 to TRBJ1-1; TRBD1 matches 8 bases. From germline, CDR1 is SGHTA and CDR2 FQGNSA. V lost 2 bases and J lost 4; bases outside the gene matches: 6. The CDR3 covers 15 residues. The CDR3 sequence: CASSLNPGGGTEAFF. The CDR3 coding sequence is TGTGCCAGCAGCTTAAACCCAGGGGGCGGCACTGAAGCTTTCTTT.

The CDR3 loop is CASSEILTGMNTEAFF. The CDR3 coding sequence is TGTGCCAGCAGTGAAATCTTGACAGGGATGAACACTGAAGCTTTCTTT. J is TRBJ1-1 and V is TRBV6-1; 7 nucleotides match TRBD1. Per germline, CDR1 MNHNS and CDR2 SASEGT. The CDR3 is made up of 16 amino acids. V shed 2 bases, J shed 0 bases, and the junction held 6 bases outside the gene matches.

There are a few counts of this clone. This chain links TRBV5-4 with TRBJ2-7; 10 positions match TRBD2. V gave up 2 bases and J gave up 7 bases; unmatched junction bases: 6. This CDR3 has 14 residues. The V gene's germline CDR1 is SGHNT and CDR2 YYREEE (reference sequence). The CDR3 loop reads CASSLGAGGREQYF. The CDR3 nucleotides read TGTGCCAGCAGCTTAGGAGCGGGGGGGAGAGAGCAGTACTTC.

CDR3 sequence: CASCGRKGSAYEQYF. CDR3 nucleotides: TGTGCCAGCTGCGGGAGAAAAGGGTCCGCCTACGAGCAGTACTTC. The genes are TRBV28 and TRBJ2-7; 7 bases are a match to TRBD2. This CDR3 contains 15 residues. Germline V gene lookup returns CDR1 MDHEN and CDR2 SYDVKM. Germline trimming cut 8 bases from V and 2 bases from J; bases unmatched to any gene: 12. Combining the CDR3 with reference TRBV28 and TRBJ2-7 gives the whole variable domain DVKVTQSSRYLVKRTGEKVFLECVQDMDHENMFWYRQDPGLGLRLIYFSYDVKMKEKGDIPEGYSVSREKKERFSLILESASTNQTSMYLCASCGRKGSAYEQYFGPGTRLTVT.

V usage is TRBV28 and J usage is TRBJ2-5; 10 bases are a match to TRBD2. CDR1 and CDR2 from the germline V gene are MDHEN and SYDVKM. The V gene end was trimmed by 5 bases and the J gene end by 0 bases; junction bases not matched to a gene: 3. The CDR3 covers 15 residues. CDR3 loop: CASSETSGDQETQYF. CDR3 sequence (DNA): TGTGCCAGCAGTGAAACTAGCGGGGACCAAGAGACCCAGTACTTC. Combining the CDR3 with reference TRBV28 and TRBJ2-5 gives the whole variable domain DVKVTQSSRYLVKRTGEKVFLECVQDMDHENMFWYRQDPGLGLRLIYFSYDVKMKEKGDIPEGYSVSREKKERFSLILESASTNQTSMYLCASSETSGDQETQYFGPGTRLLVL.

This rearrangement joins TRBV7-2 to TRBJ2-7, with a weak D call TRBD2 (5 bases). CDR3 length: 11 residues. V lost 5 bases to trimming and J lost 6 bases, with 8 bases between them. Germline V gene lookup returns CDR1 SGHTA and CDR2 FQGNSA. The CDR3 coding sequence is TGTGCCAGCAGCGAGGGTGTCGAGCAGTACTTC. Translating it yields CASSEGVEQYF.

This sequence joins TRBV6-5 and TRBJ1-3; no definite D call. This CDR3 region has 14 residues. V was trimmed by 4 bases and J by 0 bases, leaving 7 bases between them. Germline assignment: CDR1 MNHEY and CDR2 SVGAGI. This chain's CDR3 is CASSSVFSGNTIYF. The CDR3, as DNA: TGTGCCAGCAGTTCGGTCTTCTCTGGAAACACCATATATTTT.

CDR3 residues: CASSKGPTSGYEQYF. CDR3 DNA: TGCGCCAGCAGCAAGGGACCTACGTCGGGGTACGAGCAGTACTTC. The chain combines TRBV4-1 with TRBJ2-7; the D gene could be TRBD1 or TRBD2 (5 bases each). The V gene lost 5 bases and the J gene lost 4 bases, with 18 bases spanning the gap. This CDR3 is 15 amino acids long. Germline V CDR1 and CDR2: MGHRA, YSYEKL.

J is TRBJ1-1 and V is TRBV5-4; the match to TRBD1 covers 9 bases. Germline trimming cut 2 bases from V and 7 bases from J; bases unmatched to any gene: 6. There are 14 residues in the CDR3. Per germline, CDR1 SGHNT and CDR2 YYREEE (reference sequence). The DNA for the CDR3 is TGTGCCAGCAGCTTTAACAGGGGGCAGGGTGAAGCTTTCTTT. Translating it yields CASSFNRGQGEAFF.

The chain links TRBV6-4 to TRBJ1-2, with D unresolved. CDR1 and CDR2 (germline): MRHNA, SNTAGT. Trimming took off 8 bases at V and 4 bases at J, with 8 bases between the two ends. The CDR3 length is 11 residues. For the CDR3, the DNA is TGTGCCAGCTCTCCAGGCTATGGCTACACCTTC. Its protein product is CASSPGYGYTF.

This clone showed up just once. The J gene is TRBJ2-3, the V gene TRBV6-6; D may be TRBD2 (6 bases). The germline V and J ends were trimmed by 0 bases and 3 bases, with 10 bases remaining between them. The CDR3 consists of 15 residues. In germline, CDR1 is MNHNY, CDR2 SVGAGI (reference sequence). CDR3: CASSYSAGRTDTQYF. CDR3 sequence (DNA): TGTGCCAGCAGTTACTCTGCCGGGAGAACAGATACGCAGTATTTT.

The rearrangement uses TRBV6-1 and TRBJ1-1, with D uncertain. The CDR3 totals 15 residues. V was cut by 0 bases and J by 4 bases, with 12 bases left in between. The V gene's germline CDR1 is MNHNS and CDR2 SASEGT. The CDR3 protein is CASSEASRLGTEAFF. CDR3 nucleotides: TGTGCCAGCAGTGAAGCATCCAGATTAGGCACTGAAGCTTTCTTT.